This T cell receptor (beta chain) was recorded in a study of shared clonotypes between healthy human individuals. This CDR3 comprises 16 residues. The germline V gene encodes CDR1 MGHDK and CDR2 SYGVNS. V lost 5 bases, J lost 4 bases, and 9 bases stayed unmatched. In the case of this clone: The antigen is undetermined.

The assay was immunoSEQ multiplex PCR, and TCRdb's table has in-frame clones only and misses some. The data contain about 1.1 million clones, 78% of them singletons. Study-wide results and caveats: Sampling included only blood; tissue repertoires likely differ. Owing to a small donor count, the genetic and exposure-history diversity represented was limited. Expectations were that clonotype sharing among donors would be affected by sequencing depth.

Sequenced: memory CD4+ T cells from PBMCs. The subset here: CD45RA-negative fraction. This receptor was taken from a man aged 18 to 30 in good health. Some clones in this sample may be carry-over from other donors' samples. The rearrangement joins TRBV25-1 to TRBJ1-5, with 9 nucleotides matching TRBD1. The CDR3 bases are TGTGCCAGCAGTCCCGCTGGACAGGGGCGTAATCAGCCCCAGCATTTT. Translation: CASSPAGQGRNQPQHF. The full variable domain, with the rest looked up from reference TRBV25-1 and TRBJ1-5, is EADIYQTPRYLVIGTGKKITLECSQTMGHDKMYWYQQDPGMELHLIHYSYGVNSTEKGDLSSESTVSRIRTEHFPLTLESARPSHTSQYLCASSPAGQGRNQPQHFGDGTRLSIL.